The 19 T cell receptor beta chains given below trace back to one sample, sequenced in a study of Graves' ophthalmopathy and Graves' hyperthyroidism (dated by TCRdb to the late 2010s). TCRdb records Illumina HiSeq 2000 as the sequencer. For repertoire sequencing, the TCR beta CDR3 regions were amplified from RNA transcripts. The first round of RT-PCR was done with HTBI primers and the Qiagen OneStep RT-PCR kit, and was followed by a second round of multiplex PCR, then size selection and purification. In TCRdb, the public reads were trimmed at Q25 with fastp and aligned with MiXCR, with productive beta chains retained. CDR3 protein duplicates are merged, each entry listing the most common genes and DNA. In this sample the table shows some 250,000 distinct CDR3 sequences, around 45% of which occur a single time. The ten largest clones represent around half of the sample. Sequenced sample: peripheral blood. The origin of the receptors is an adult man with Graves' ophthalmopathy.

This clonotype was detected ten times or more. The chain recombines TRBV20-1 with TRBJ2-5, with 12 bases that match TRBD2. This CDR3 has 15 residues. The junction had 6 bases not matched to a gene; V was cut back by 3 bases and J by 4 bases. Per germline, CDR1 DFQATT and CDR2 SNEGSKA (reference sequence). CDR3 sequence reads: CSARTSGGEGETQYF. The CDR3 DNA follows: TGCAGTGCTAGGACTAGCGGGGGAGAGGGAGAGACCCAGTACTTC.

This clonotype was found a few times. The V call is TRBV19, the J call TRBJ1-2; TRBD1 agrees at 9 bases. The V segment lost 5 bases and the J segment 4 bases; nucleotides outside the gene matches: 5. Germline loops: CDR1 LNHDA, CDR2 SQIVND (reference sequence). The CDR3 totals 14 residues. The CDR3 spells CASSPDRGSYGYTF. The DNA for the CDR3 is TGTGCCAGTAGTCCCGACAGGGGGTCCTATGGCTACACCTTC.

This clonotype has a handful of counts. The rearrangement joins TRBV7-2 to TRBJ1-2; tentative D call: TRBD1 (5 bases). This CDR3 is 13 amino acids long. V lost 0 bases and J 5 bases, leaving 7 bases between the germline ends. CDR1 is SGHTA, CDR2 FQGNSA, per germline. The CDR3 loop is CASSLAREYGYTF. The CDR3 DNA reads TGTGCCAGCAGCTTAGCCAGGGAGTATGGCTACACCTTC.

The chain recombines TRBV12-3 or TRBV12-4 with TRBJ2-2; D not certain. CDR3 length: 12 residues. Trimming took 5 bases from V and 6 from J, leaving 7 bases between them. CDR3 coding DNA: TGTGCCAGCAGTGCGGAGTCCGGGGAGCTGTTTTTT. Its protein is CASSAESGELFF.

In its sample, this clonotype was seen a few times. This sequence joins TRBV6-5 and TRBJ1-1; D not certain. This CDR3 spans 15 amino acids. Trimming pared 0 bases from V and 0 bases from J, leaving 8 bases between. Looked up from germline, CDR1 is MNHEY and CDR2 is SVGAGI. The DNA of the CDR3 is TGTGCCAGCAGTTACTCGCGGGGATTGAACACTGAAGCTTTCTTT. This translates into CASSYSRGLNTEAFF.

Only a few counts were recorded for this clonotype. This rearrangement joins TRBV11-2 to TRBJ2-7; D could derive from TRBD1 or TRBD2 (5 bases each). V lost 1 base to trimming and J lost 7 bases, with 14 bases between them. The CDR3 runs to 14 residues. Germline loops: CDR1 SGHAT, CDR2 FQNNGV. The chain's CDR3 is CASSLVPGRREQYF. The CDR3 DNA is TGTGCCAGCAGCTTAGTTCCAGGGCGGAGGGAGCAGTACTTC.

This clonotype was seen only a few times. The chain recombines TRBV9 with TRBJ2-7, with unresolved D. This CDR3 has 15 amino acids. Between the trimmed V and J ends, which lost 0 bases and 0 bases, there was a span of 10 bases. Per the germline V gene, CDR1 is SGDLS and CDR2 is YYNGEE. The CDR3 reads CASSVGQASSYEQYF. The CDR3 DNA reads as TGTGCCAGCAGCGTAGGCCAGGCCAGCTCCTACGAGCAGTACTTC.

To note about this clonotype: Its ends do not fully match the called genes, so a read error is possible. This chain connects TRBV20-1 to TRBJ2-5, with a possible D match to TRBD2 (5 bases). The CDR3 runs 12 residues. Germline-derived CDR1 and CDR2 are DFQATT and SNEGSKA (reference sequence). The CDR3 DNA sequence: TGCAGTGCTACTAGAAAAAGGGAGACCCTGTACTTC. It encodes CSATRKRETLYF.

This clonotype has only one observation. The chain employs TRBV20-1 and TRBJ2-1; 11 bases are a match to TRBD2. Germline V lookup: CDR1 DFQATT, CDR2 SNEGSKA (reference sequence). The CDR3 contains 16 residues. With 1 base clipped from V and 9 bases from J, the junction kept 11 bases outside the gene matches. The CDR3 loop reads CSARALAGGGTSEQFF. Here the CDR3 DNA reads TGCAGTGCTAGAGCTTTAGCGGGAGGGGGAACAAGTGAGCAGTTCTTC.

The table lists this clonotype with many counts. The chain combines TRBV19 with TRBJ1-1; D remains unclear. Trimming stripped 6 bases from V and 4 bases from J, with 9 bases between. The germline V gene encodes CDR1 LNHDA and CDR2 SQIVND (reference sequence). The CDR3 totals 12 residues. CDR3 sequence: CASSPLGTEAFF. The CDR3 DNA sequence: TGTGCCAGTAGCCCATTAGGCACTGAAGCTTTCTTT.

This clonotype has just a few counts. The chain employs TRBV5-4 and TRBJ2-7, with 11 bases matching TRBD2. The V gene's germline CDR1 is SGHNT and CDR2 YYREEE (reference sequence). The CDR3 runs to 16 residues. Unmatched junction bases numbered 7, after V lost 0 bases and J lost 5 bases. This CDR3 is CASSLEPLAGEDEQYF. CDR3 in DNA: TGTGCCAGCAGCTTGGAACCACTAGCGGGAGAGGACGAGCAGTACTTC.

In DNA form, the CDR3 reads TGTGCCAGCAGACCTAGCGGGAGTGATGAGCAGTTCTTC. Protein: CASRPSGSDEQFF. The chain links TRBV9 to TRBJ2-5, with 10 bases identical to TRBD2. The J call may not be correct, given that the DNA end is closer to TRBJ2-1. Germline V gene data show CDR1 as SGDLS and CDR2 as YYNGEE. This CDR3 is built from 13 residues.

With respect to this clonotype: One end of the junction is discordant with germline, which a read error may explain. CDR3 sequence: CASSPARGGIDNQPQHF. The DNA for the CDR3 is TGCGCCAGCAGCCCCGCACGGGGGGGTATTGACAATCAGCCCCAGCATTTT. The chain couples TRBV13 to TRBJ1-5; tentatively, D is TRBD1 (5 bases). The CDR3 is 17 residues long. Germline V CDR1 and CDR2: PRHDT, FYEKMQ (reference sequence). The full variable domain, completed using reference TRBV13 and TRBJ1-5, is AAGVIQSPRHLIKEKRETATLKCYPIPRHDTVYWYQQGPGQDPQFLISFYEKMQSDKGSIPDRFSAQQFSDYHSELNMSSLELGDSALYFCASSPARGGIDNQPQHFGDGTRLSIL.

This chain connects TRBV5-8 to TRBJ1-2; no clear D gene. The V end lost 5 bases, the J end lost 2 bases, and 22 bases lay between the germline ends. The CDR3 extends over 17 amino acids. The germline V gene has CDR1 SGHTS and CDR2 YDEGEE. The CDR3 spells CASSFWADPISNYGYTF. The CDR3 DNA follows: TGTGCCAGCAGTTTTTGGGCCGATCCGATTTCGAACTATGGCTACACCTTC.

The chain uses TRBV20-1 and TRBJ2-6, with TRBD1 matching over 7 bases. CDR1 is DFQATT, CDR2 SNEGSKA, per germline (reference sequence). Germline trimming cut 0 bases from V and 0 bases from J; bases unmatched to any gene: 11. The CDR3 is 19 amino acids. CDR3 protein: CSARDDRGQPFSGANVLTF. DNA of the CDR3: TGCAGTGCTAGAGATGATCGGGGACAGCCCTTCTCTGGGGCCAACGTCCTGACTTTC.

The V call is TRBV7-8, the J call TRBJ2-6, with 8 nucleotides matching TRBD1. The length of the CDR3 is 17 residues. The V gene end was trimmed by 5 bases and the J gene end by 0 bases; junction bases not matched to a gene: 6. Germline loops: CDR1 SGHVS, CDR2 FQNEAQ. CDR3 bases: TGTGCCAGCAGCCTGAGACAGGGGAGCTCTGGGGCCAACGTCCTGACTTTC. Residues: CASSLRQGSSGANVLTF. Supplemented by reference TRBV7-8 and TRBJ2-6, the full variable domain reads GAGVSQSPRYKVAKRGQDVALRCDPISGHVSLFWYQQALGQGPEFLTYFQNEAQLDKSGLPSDRFFAERPEGSVSTLKIQRTQQEDSAVYLCASSLRQGSSGANVLTFGAGSRLTVL.

The table lists this clonotype with a count of one. The chain links TRBV2 to TRBJ2-7; D gene unclear. Germline CDR1 is SNHLY and CDR2 is FYNNEI. The CDR3 covers 13 residues. V lost 8 bases, J lost 2 bases, and 13 bases lay in between. CDR3 DNA sequence: TGTGCCAGCTCTAGAACCGACACCTACGAGCAGTACTTC. This translates into CASSRTDTYEQYF.

Comment on this clonotype: At one end the junction does not follow the germline gene, possibly because of a read error. The V gene is TRBV10-3, the J gene TRBJ2-7; D not certain. Looked up from germline, CDR1 is ENHRY and CDR2 is SYGVKD. The CDR3 spans 14 residues. Here the CDR3 DNA reads TGTGCCAGCAGTGAGTTAGGGAAACACTACGAGCAGTACTTC. Protein sequence: CASSELGKHYEQYF.

The chain employs TRBV5-4 and TRBJ1-5; maybe TRBD1 (6 bases). CDR1 SGHNT and CDR2 YYREEE come from the germline V gene (reference sequence). This CDR3 is 16 amino acids long. V gave up 4 bases and J gave up 4 bases, with 18 bases separating them. The CDR3 nucleotides read TGTGCCAGCAGCCAAGAGCCCAGGGGCCTGAATCAGCCCCAGCATTTT. It yields the protein CASSQEPRGLNQPQHF.